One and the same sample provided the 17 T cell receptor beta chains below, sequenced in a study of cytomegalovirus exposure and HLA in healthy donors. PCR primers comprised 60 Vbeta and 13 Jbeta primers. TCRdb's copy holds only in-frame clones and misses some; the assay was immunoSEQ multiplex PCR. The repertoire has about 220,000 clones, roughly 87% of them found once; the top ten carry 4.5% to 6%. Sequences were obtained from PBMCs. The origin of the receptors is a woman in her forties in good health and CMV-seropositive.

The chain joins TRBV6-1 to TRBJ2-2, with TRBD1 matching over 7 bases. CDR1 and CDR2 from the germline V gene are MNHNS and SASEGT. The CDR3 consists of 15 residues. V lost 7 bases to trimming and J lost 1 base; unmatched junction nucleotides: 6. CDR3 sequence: CASTGTALNTGELFF. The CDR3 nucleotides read TGTGCCAGCACTGGGACAGCCTTGAACACCGGGGAGCTGTTTTTT.

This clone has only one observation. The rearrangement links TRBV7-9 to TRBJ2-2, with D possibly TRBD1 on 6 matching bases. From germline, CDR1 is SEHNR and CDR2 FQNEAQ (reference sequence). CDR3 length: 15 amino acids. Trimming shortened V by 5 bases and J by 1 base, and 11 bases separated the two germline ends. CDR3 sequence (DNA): TGTGCCAGCAGCACCCGGGGACAGAACACCGGGGAGCTGTTTTTT. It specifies CASSTRGQNTGELFF.

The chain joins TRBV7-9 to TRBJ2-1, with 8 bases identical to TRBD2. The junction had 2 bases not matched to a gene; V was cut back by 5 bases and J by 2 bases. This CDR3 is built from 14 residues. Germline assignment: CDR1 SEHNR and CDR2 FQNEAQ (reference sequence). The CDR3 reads CASSGLATYNEQFF. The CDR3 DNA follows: TGTGCCAGCAGCGGACTAGCCACCTACAATGAGCAGTTCTTC.

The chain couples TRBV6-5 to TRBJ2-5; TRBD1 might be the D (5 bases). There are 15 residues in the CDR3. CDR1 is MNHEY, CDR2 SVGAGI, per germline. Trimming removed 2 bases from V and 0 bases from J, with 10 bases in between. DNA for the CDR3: TGTGCCAGCAGTTACGTAACAGGATACCAAGAGACCCAGTACTTC. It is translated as CASSYVTGYQETQYF.

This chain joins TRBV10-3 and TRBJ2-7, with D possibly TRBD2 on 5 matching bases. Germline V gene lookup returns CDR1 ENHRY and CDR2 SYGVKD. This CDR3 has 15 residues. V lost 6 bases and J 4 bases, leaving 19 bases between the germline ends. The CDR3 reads CAISGLDSTGYEQYF. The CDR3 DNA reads TGTGCCATCAGCGGACTGGATTCTACGGGGTACGAGCAGTACTTC.

CDR3 sequence: CASSFGGGPSYEQYF. CDR3 DNA sequence: TGTGCCAGCAGCTTCGGCGGGGGCCCCTCCTACGAGCAGTACTTC. This rearrangement joins TRBV7-3 to TRBJ2-5; D is perhaps TRBD2 (7 bases). The J call may be in error: the DNA end matches TRBJ2-7 better. The CDR3 has 15 amino acids. CDR1 and CDR2 from the germline V gene are SGHTA and FQGTGA.

CDR3 in amino acids: CASSAQALSTDTQYF. The CDR3 nucleotides read TGTGCCAGCAGTGCTCAGGCCCTGAGCACAGATACGCAGTATTTT. The chain joins TRBV6-4 to TRBJ2-3; D not certain. Germline values: CDR1 MRHNA, CDR2 SNTAGT. V was shortened by 4 bases and J by 0 bases, with 11 bases between the two germline ends. The CDR3 totals 15 residues.

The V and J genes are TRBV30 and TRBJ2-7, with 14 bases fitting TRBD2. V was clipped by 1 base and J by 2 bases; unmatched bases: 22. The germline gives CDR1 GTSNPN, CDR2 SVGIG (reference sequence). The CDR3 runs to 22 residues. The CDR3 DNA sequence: TGTGCCTGGAGTGGGATTCCGAGACTAGCGGGAGGGCCCCCCCGTGGGGCCTACGAGCAGTACTTC. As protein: CAWSGIPRLAGGPPRGAYEQYF.

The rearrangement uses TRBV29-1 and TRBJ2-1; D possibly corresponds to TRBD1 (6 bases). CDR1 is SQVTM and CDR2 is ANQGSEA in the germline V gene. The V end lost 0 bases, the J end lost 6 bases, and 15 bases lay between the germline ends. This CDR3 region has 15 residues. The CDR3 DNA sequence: TGCAGCGTTGAAGATCCCACGGGACATCGCAATGAGCAGTTCTTC. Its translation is CSVEDPTGHRNEQFF.

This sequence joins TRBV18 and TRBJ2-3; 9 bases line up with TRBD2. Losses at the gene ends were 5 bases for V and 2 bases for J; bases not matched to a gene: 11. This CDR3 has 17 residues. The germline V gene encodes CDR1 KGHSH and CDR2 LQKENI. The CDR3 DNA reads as TGTGCCAGCTCAAGACTAGCGGAACCGATCCTCACAGATACGCAGTATTTT. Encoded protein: CASSRLAEPILTDTQYF.

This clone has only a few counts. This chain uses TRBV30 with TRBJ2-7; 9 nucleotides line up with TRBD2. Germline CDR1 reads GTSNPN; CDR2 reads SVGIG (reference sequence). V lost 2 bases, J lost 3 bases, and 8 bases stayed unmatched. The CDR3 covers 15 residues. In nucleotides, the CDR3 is TGTGCCTGGAGTCCGGCTAGCGGGACCTTCTACGAGCAGTACTTC. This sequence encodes CAWSPASGTFYEQYF.

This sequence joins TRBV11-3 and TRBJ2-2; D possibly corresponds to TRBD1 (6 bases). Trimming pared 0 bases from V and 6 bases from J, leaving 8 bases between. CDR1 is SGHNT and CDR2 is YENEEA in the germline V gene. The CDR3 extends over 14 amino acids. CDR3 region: CASSLDHRAGELFF. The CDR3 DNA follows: TGTGCCAGCAGCTTAGACCACAGGGCCGGGGAGCTGTTTTTT. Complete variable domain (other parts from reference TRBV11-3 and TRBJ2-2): EAGVVQSPRYKIIEKKQPVAFWCNPISGHNTLYWYLQNLGQGPELLIRYENEEAVDDSQLPKDRFSAERLKGVDSTLKIQPAELGDSAVYLCASSLDHRAGELFFGEGSRLTVL.

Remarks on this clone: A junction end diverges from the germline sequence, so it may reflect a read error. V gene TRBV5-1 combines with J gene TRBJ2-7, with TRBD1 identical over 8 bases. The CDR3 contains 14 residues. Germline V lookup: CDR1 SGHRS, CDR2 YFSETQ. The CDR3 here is CASTLPGGHNEQYF. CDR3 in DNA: TGCGCCAGCACCTTGCCAGGGGGCCACAACGAGCAGTACTTC.

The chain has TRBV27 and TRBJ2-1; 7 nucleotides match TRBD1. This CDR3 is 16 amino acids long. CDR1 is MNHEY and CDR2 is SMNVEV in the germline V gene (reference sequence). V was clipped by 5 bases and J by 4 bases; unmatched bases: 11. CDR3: CASSITGTDLYNEQFF. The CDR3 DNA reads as TGTGCCAGCAGTATAACCGGGACAGACCTTTACAATGAGCAGTTCTTC.

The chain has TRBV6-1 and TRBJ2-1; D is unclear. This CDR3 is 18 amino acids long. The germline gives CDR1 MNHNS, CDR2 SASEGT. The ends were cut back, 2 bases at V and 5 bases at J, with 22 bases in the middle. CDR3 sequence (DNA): TGTGCCAGCAGTGAAAATCCCTCGCAGGTTGTACCCCACAATGAGCAGTTCTTC. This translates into CASSENPSQVVPHNEQFF.

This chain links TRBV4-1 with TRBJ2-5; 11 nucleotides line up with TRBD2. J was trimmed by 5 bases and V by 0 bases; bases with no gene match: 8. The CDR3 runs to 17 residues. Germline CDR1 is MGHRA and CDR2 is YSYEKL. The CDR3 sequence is CASSQDIAGGPDETQYF. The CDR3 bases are TGCGCCAGCAGCCAAGATATAGCGGGGGGGCCGGATGAGACCCAGTACTTC.

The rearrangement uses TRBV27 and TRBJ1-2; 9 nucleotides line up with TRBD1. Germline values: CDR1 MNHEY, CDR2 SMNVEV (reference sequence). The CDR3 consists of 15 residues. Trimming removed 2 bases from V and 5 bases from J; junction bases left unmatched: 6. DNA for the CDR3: TGTGCCAGCAGTTTAACAGGGGGCCCAGGATATGGCTACACCTTC. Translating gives CASSLTGGPGYGYTF.